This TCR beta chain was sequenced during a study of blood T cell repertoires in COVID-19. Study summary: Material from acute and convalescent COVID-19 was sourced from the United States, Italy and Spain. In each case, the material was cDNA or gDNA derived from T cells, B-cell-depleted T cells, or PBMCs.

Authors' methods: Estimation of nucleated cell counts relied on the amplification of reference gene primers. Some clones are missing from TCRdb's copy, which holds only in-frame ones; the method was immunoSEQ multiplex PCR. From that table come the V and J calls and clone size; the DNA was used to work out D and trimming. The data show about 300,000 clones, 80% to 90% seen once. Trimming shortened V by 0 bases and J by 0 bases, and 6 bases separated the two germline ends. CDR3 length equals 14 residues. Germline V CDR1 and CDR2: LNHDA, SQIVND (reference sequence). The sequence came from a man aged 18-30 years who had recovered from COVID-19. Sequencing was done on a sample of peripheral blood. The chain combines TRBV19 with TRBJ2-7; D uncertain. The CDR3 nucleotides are TGTGCCAGTAGTATAGACCCGGGCTCCTACGAGCAGTACTTC. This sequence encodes CASSIDPGSYEQYF.